The rows below give T cell receptor beta chains drawn from one sample of a study of blood T cell repertoires in COVID-19. Using immunoSEQ multiplex PCR, the repertoire was profiled, and TCRdb retains in-frame clones only, with some absent. The data show a few hundred thousand clones, about 87% seen once. The sequencing input was peripheral blood. These receptors were obtained from a woman aged 40 to 50 with acute or convalescent COVID-19. Both conserved end residues are part of each CDR3. Each record gives: V gene, J gene, CDR3 protein.

TRBV3-1/TRBV3-2	TRBJ2-3	CASSGGAWDTQYF
TRBV21-1	TRBJ1-4	CASRIRETNEKLFF
TRBV5-6	TRBJ1-2	CASSSLGGQTSYGYTF
TRBV5-1	TRBJ2-1	CASSFRVNEQFF
TRBV24-1	TRBJ2-3	CATSDTRDRVTDTQYF
TRBV9	TRBJ1-1	CASSMGGVTEAFF
TRBV10-1	TRBJ2-2	CASSAGSTGELFF
TRBV10-3	TRBJ1-1	CAISEIVNTEAFF
TRBV29-1	TRBJ1-1	CSVSTGDTEAFF
TRBV19	TRBJ1-2	CASSLRTGSSGGYTF
TRBV3-1/TRBV3-2	TRBJ1-6	CASSLLTGTGSPLHF
TRBV25-1	TRBJ1-6	CASSEFTGYNSPLHF
TRBV3-1/TRBV3-2	TRBJ1-6	CASRPRTGGLSNSPLHF
TRBV18	TRBJ1-2	CASSPPIGQGAYYGYTF
TRBV19	TRBJ1-5	CASSILGINPLGHQPQHF